Listed below are T cell receptor beta chains from one sample, sequenced in a study of shared clonotypes between healthy human individuals. Method: immunoSEQ multiplex PCR; TCRdb's copy keeps in-frame clones and lacks some. This table has about 820,000 clones, roughly 92% appearing once. The sample comprised naive CD8+ T cells sorted from blood. The receptors shown here come from a young man in good health. The CDR3 runs from the conserved cysteine through the conserved F or W. The order of the fields is V gene, J gene, D gene, clone size, CDR3 protein, CDR3 DNA. The D gene is left open where the match is weak. For some rows the clone size is stated as once, few or many, or as a class when expanded; others skip it.

TRBV28,TRBJ2-1,TRBD1,once,CASSPRRGTNRGSYEQFF,TGTGCCAGCAGTCCGCGGAGGGGGACCAACAGGGGGTCATATGAGCAGTTCTTC
TRBV9,TRBJ2-7,-,-,CASSADNYEQYF,TGTGCCAGCAGCGCTGACAACTACGAGCAGTACTTC
TRBV29-1,TRBJ2-2,-,few,CSVQRVNTGELFF,TGCAGCGTCCAGCGGGTGAACACCGGGGAGCTGTTTTTT
TRBV7-6,TRBJ2-7,-,-,CASSPQMPGPTAYEQYF,TGTGCCAGCAGCCCCCAAATGCCTGGCCCCACGGCCTACGAGCAGTACTTC
TRBV18,TRBJ2-3,-,-,CASSPSGRTDTQYF,TGTGCCAGCTCACCCTCTGGGCGAACAGATACGCAGTATTTT
TRBV27,TRBJ1-4,TRBD1,-,CASSLRQGWNEKLFF,TGTGCCAGCAGTCTGAGACAGGGTTGGAATGAAAAACTGTTTTTT
TRBV2,TRBJ1-5,TRBD1,-,CASSETGSSNQPQHF,TGTGCCAGCAGCGAGACAGGGTCTAGCAATCAGCCCCAGCATTTT
TRBV19,TRBJ2-7,TRBD2,-,CASSEGLAGFYEQYF,TGTGCCAGTAGCGAGGGACTAGCGGGATTCTACGAGCAGTACTTC
TRBV28,TRBJ2-4,TRBD2,-,CASRTAGTAKNIQYF,TGTGCCAGCCGAACAGCGGGAACGGCCAAAAACATTCAGTACTTC
TRBV4-1,TRBJ2-2,-,-,CAAGTGELFF,TGCGCCGCAGGGACCGGGGAGCTGTTTTTT
TRBV2,TRBJ1-5,TRBD1,-,CASRQDREVNQPQHF,TGTGCCAGCAGACAGGACAGGGAAGTCAATCAGCCCCAGCATTTT
TRBV7-9,TRBJ2-1,TRBD2,-,CASSFGLAASNEQFF,TGTGCCAGCAGCTTCGGACTAGCGGCTTCCAATGAGCAGTTCTTC
TRBV5-1,TRBJ2-5,-,once,CASSLAFWETQYF,TGCGCCAGCAGCTTGGCCTTTTGGGAGACCCAGTACTTC
TRBV2,TRBJ2-5,-,few,CASSRRYQETQYF,TGTGCCAGCAGTCGACGGTACCAAGAGACCCAGTACTTC
TRBV28,TRBJ2-7,TRBD1,-,CASSRRDRSYEQYF,TGTGCCAGCAGTCGACGGGACAGAAGTTACGAGCAGTACTTC
TRBV4-3,TRBJ2-5,TRBD2,-,CASSQDRRLAGGQETQYF,TGCGCCAGCAGCCAAGACCGACGACTAGCGGGAGGCCAAGAGACCCAGTACTTC
TRBV10-2,TRBJ2-7,-,-,CATSPQGRSSYEQYF,TGCGCCACCTCGCCCCAGGGCAGGAGCTCCTACGAGCAGTACTTC
TRBV6-5,TRBJ2-1,TRBD1,-,CASSSTGTGYNEQFF,TGTGCCAGCAGTTCGACCGGGACAGGGTACAATGAGCAGTTCTTC
TRBV15,TRBJ2-1,TRBD2,-,CATKRGATSGKSNEQFF,TGTGCCACCAAACGGGGGGCGACTAGCGGGAAATCGAATGAGCAGTTCTTC
TRBV29-1,TRBJ2-1,TRBD2,-,CSVEFGGTSSYNEQFF,TGCAGCGTTGAATTTGGTGGGACTAGCAGCTACAATGAGCAGTTCTTC
TRBV6-1,TRBJ1-1,-,-,CASNDFTKNTEAFF,TGTGCCAGCAATGACTTTACCAAGAACACTGAAGCTTTCTTT
TRBV7-8,TRBJ2-2,-,-,CASSANTGELFF,TGTGCCAGTAGCGCGAACACCGGGGAGCTGTTTTTT
TRBV25-1,TRBJ2-7,-,-,CASSRSRDNSYEQYF,TGTGCCAGCAGTAGGTCTAGGGACAACTCCTACGAGCAGTACTTC
TRBV27,TRBJ2-1,TRBD2,-,CASSWAGGLNEQFF,TGTGCCAGCAGTTGGGCGGGGGGGTTGAATGAGCAGTTCTTC
TRBV5-4,TRBJ2-7,-,-,CASSSGILVAPYEQYF,TGTGCCAGCAGCTCCGGTATCCTAGTCGCCCCCTACGAGCAGTACTTC
TRBV7-9,TRBJ2-2,-,-,CASSSELNTGELFF,TGTGCCAGCAGCTCGGAGTTGAACACCGGGGAGCTGTTTTTT
TRBV2,TRBJ2-2,-,once,CASRRRGETGELFF,TGTGCCAGCAGACGACGAGGGGAAACCGGGGAGCTGTTTTTT
TRBV4-1,TRBJ1-1,TRBD1,-,CASSQLQGATEAFF,TGCGCCAGCAGCCAGCTACAGGGGGCCACTGAAGCTTTCTTT
TRBV5-1,TRBJ2-7,-,-,CASSLARTDSYEQYF,TGCGCCAGCAGCTTGGCTAGGACTGACTCCTACGAGCAGTACTTC
TRBV11-2,TRBJ2-5,-,-,CASSIQETQYF,TGTGCCAGCAGCATCCAAGAGACCCAGTACTTC
TRBV10-3,TRBJ2-7,-,once,CAISESGVEQYF,TGTGCCATCAGTGAGTCAGGGGTCGAGCAGTACTTC
TRBV9,TRBJ2-3,-,-,CASSLRGGEHTDTQYF,TGTGCCAGCAGCCTACGAGGAGGGGAACACACAGATACGCAGTATTTT
TRBV11-2,TRBJ2-3,-,-,CASSLGRDATSTDTQYF,TGTGCCAGCAGCTTAGGCCGGGACGCCACTAGCACAGATACGCAGTATTTT
TRBV2,TRBJ1-2,-,-,CASKSGQGRINYGYTF,TGTGCCAGCAAGTCAGGGCAGGGAAGGATTAACTATGGCTACACCTTC
TRBV7-9,TRBJ2-3,-,-,CASSFGETQYF,TGTGCCAGCAGCTTCGGGGAGACGCAGTATTTT
TRBV28,TRBJ2-1,-,-,CASTGIVQFF,TGTGCCAGCACCGGGATAGTGCAGTTCTTC
TRBV7-6,TRBJ2-3,-,-,CASKLRENTDTQYF,TGTGCCAGCAAGTTACGGGAAAACACAGATACGCAGTATTTT